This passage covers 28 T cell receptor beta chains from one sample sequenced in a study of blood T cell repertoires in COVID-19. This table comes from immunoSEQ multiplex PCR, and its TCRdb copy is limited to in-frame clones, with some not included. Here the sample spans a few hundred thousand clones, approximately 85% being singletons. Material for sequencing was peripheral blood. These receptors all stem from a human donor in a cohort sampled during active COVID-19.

The CDR3 coding sequence is TGCGCCAGCAGTAGGCAGGGTGACACCGGGGAGCTGTTTTTT. Translation: CASSRQGDTGELFF. The rearrangement joins TRBV10-1 to TRBJ2-2; tentatively, D is TRBD1 (5 bases). Germline CDR1 reads WNHNN; CDR2 reads SYGVQD (reference sequence). V was pared by 5 bases and J by 3 bases, with 10 bases between. The CDR3 runs 14 residues.

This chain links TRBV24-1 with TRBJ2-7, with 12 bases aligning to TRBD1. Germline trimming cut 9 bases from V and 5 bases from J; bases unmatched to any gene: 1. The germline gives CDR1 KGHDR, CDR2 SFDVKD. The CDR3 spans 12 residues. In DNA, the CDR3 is TGTGCCACCGGGACAGGGGGCGACGAGCAGTACTTC. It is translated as CATGTGGDEQYF.

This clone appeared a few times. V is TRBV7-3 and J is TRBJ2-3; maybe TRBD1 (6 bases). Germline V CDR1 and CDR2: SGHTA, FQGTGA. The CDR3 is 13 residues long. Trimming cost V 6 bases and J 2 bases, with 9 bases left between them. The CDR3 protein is CASSRTDTDTQYF. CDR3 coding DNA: TGTGCCAGCAGTCGGACAGACACAGATACGCAGTATTTT.

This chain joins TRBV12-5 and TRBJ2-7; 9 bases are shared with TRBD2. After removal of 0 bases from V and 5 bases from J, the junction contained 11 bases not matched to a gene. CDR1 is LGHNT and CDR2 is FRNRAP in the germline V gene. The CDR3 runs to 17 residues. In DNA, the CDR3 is TGTGCTAGTGGTTTGGTAGTGCTAGCGGGGTCGGAAAACGAGCAGTACTTC. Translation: CASGLVVLAGSENEQYF. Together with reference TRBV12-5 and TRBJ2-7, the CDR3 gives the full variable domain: DARVTQTPRHKVTEMGQEVTMRCQPILGHNTVFWYRQTMMQGLELLAYFRNRAPLDDSGMPKDRFSAEMPDATLATLKIQPSEPRDSAVYFCASGLVVLAGSENEQYFGPGTRLTVT.

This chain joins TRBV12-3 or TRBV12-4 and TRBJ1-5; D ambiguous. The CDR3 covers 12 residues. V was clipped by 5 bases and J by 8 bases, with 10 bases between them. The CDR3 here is CASSDYGEPQHF. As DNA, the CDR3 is TGTGCCAGCAGTGACTATGGGGAGCCCCAGCATTTT.

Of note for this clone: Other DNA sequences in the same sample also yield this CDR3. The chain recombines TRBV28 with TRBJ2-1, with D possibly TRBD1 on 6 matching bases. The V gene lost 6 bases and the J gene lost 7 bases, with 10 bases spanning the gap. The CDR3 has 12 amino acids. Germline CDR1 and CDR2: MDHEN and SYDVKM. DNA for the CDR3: TGTGCCAGCAGAACAGGGCGTAATGAGCAGTTCTTC. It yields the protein CASRTGRNEQFF. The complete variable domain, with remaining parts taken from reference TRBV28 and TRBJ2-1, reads DVKVTQSSRYLVKRTGEKVFLECVQDMDHENMFWYRQDPGLGLRLIYFSYDVKMKEKGDIPEGYSVSREKKERFSLILESASTNQTSMYLCASRTGRNEQFFGPGTRLTVL.

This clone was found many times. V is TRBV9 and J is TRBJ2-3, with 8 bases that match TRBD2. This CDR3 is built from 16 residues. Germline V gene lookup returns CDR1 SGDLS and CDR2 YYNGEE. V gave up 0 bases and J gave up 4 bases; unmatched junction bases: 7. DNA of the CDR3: TGTGCCAGCAGCGTAGGGACCCACGGGAGGGCAGATACGCAGTATTTT. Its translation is CASSVGTHGRADTQYF.

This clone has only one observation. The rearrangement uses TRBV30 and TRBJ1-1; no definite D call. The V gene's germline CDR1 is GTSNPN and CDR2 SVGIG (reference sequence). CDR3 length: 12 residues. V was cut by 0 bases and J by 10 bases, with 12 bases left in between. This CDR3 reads CAWSVPAAGAFF. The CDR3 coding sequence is TGTGCCTGGAGTGTACCGGCAGCAGGAGCTTTCTTT.

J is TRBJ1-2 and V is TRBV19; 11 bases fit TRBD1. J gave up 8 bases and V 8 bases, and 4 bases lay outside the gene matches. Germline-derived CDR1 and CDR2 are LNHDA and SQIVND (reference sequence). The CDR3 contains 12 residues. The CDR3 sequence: CASLGTGGGYTF. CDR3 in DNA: TGTGCCAGTTTGGGGACAGGGGGGGGCTACACCTTC.

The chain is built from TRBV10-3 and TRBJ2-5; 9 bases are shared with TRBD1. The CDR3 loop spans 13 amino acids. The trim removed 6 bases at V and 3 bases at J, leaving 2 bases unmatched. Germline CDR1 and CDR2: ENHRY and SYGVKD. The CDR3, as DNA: TGTGCCATCAGGGACAGGGGAGAAGAGACCCAGTACTTC. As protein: CAIRDRGEETQYF.

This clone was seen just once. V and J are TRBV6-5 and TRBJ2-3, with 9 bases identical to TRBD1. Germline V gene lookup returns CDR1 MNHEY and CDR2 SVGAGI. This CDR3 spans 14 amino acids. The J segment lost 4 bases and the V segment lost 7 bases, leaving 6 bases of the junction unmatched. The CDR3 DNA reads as TGTGCCAGCATACAGGGGGCGAGCGCAGATACGCAGTATTTT. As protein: CASIQGASADTQYF.

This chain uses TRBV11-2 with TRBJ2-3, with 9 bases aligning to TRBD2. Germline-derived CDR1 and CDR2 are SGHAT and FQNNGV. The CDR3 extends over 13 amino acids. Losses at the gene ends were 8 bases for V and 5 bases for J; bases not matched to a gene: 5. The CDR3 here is CASGGGALDTQYF. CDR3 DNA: TGTGCCAGCGGCGGGGGGGCCCTAGATACGCAGTATTTT.

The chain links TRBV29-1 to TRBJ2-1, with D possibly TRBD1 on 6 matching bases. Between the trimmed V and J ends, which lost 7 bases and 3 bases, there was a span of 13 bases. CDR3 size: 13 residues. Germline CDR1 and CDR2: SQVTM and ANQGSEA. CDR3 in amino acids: CSGKGDLYNEQFF. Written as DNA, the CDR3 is TGCAGCGGTAAGGGGGATCTCTACAATGAGCAGTTCTTC.

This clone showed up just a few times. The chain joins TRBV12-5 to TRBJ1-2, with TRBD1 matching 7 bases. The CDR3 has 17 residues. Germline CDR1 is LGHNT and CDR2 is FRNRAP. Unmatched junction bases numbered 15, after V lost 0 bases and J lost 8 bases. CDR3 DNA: TGTGCTAGTGGTTTGGTACCGGGACAGCGACCTATGAGCGGCTACACCTTC. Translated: CASGLVPGQRPMSGYTF.

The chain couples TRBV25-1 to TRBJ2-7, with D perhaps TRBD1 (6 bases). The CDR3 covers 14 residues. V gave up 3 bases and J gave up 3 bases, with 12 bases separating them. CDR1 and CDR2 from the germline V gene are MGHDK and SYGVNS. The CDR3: CASSDGTRDYEQYF. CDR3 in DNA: TGTGCCAGCAGTGACGGGACAAGAGACTACGAGCAGTACTTC.

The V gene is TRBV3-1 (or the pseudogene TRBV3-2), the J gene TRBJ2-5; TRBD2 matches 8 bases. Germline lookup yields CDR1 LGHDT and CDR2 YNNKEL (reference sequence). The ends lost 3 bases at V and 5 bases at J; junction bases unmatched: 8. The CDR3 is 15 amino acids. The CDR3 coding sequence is TGTGCCAGCAGCCATGGGACTAGGAGGGTGGAGACCCAGTACTTC. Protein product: CASSHGTRRVETQYF.

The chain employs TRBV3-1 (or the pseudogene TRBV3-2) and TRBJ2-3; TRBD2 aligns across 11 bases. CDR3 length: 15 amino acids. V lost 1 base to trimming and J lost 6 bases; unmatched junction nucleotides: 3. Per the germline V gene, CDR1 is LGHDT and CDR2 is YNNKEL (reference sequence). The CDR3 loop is CASSQVAGGPDTQYF. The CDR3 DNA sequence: TGTGCCAGCAGCCAAGTAGCGGGGGGGCCGGATACGCAGTATTTT.

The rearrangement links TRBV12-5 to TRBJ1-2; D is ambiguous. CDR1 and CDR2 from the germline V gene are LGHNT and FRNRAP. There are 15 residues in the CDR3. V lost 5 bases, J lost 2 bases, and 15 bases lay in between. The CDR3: CASGPGTWRNYGYTF. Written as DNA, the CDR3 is TGTGCTAGTGGTCCTGGTACGTGGCGGAACTATGGCTACACCTTC.

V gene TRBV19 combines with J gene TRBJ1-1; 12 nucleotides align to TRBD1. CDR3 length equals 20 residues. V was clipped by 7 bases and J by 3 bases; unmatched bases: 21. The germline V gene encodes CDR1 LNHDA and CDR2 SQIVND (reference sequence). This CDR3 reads CASTMGQGADKLPQDTEAFF. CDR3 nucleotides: TGTGCCAGTACCATGGGACAGGGGGCAGACAAACTTCCACAAGACACTGAAGCTTTCTTT.

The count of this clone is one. This chain's CDR3 is CASRGERGISMNTEAFF. CDR3 sequence (DNA): TGTGCCAGCAGAGGGGAGCGCGGGATATCCATGAACACTGAAGCTTTCTTT. The genes are TRBV2 and TRBJ1-1; possible D gene TRBD1, 5 bases. CDR1 SNHLY and CDR2 FYNNEI come from the germline V gene. V was pared by 6 bases and J by 0 bases, with 20 bases between. The CDR3 runs to 17 residues. Drawing the rest from reference TRBV2 and TRBJ1-1, the complete variable domain is EPEVTQTPSHQVTQMGQEVILRCVPISNHLYFYWYRQILGQKVEFLVSFYNNEISEKSEIFDDQFSVERPDGSNFTLKIRSTKLEDSAMYFCASRGERGISMNTEAFFGQGTRLTVV.

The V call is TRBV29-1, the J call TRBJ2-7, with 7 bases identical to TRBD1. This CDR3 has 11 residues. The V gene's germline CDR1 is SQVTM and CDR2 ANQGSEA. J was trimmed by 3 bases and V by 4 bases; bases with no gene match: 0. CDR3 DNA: TGCAGCGTTGGGGACAGCTACGAGCAGTACTTC. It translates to CSVGDSYEQYF.

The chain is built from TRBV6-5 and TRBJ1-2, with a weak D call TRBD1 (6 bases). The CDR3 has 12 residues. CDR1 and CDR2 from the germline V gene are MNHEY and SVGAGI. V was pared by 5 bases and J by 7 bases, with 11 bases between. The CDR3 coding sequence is TGTGCCAGCAGTACAGGGAGGGGTGGCTACACCTTC. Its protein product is CASSTGRGGYTF.

CDR3 protein: CASIPYSYEQYF. As DNA, the CDR3 is TGTGCCAGCATCCCGTACTCCTACGAGCAGTACTTC. The rearrangement uses TRBV2 and TRBJ2-7; D is unresolved. Trimming stripped 7 bases from V and 0 bases from J, with 7 bases between. CDR1 is SNHLY, CDR2 FYNNEI, per germline. This CDR3 region has 12 residues. The full variable domain, its missing parts supplied by reference TRBV2 and TRBJ2-7, is EPEVTQTPSHQVTQMGQEVILRCVPISNHLYFYWYRQILGQKVEFLVSFYNNEISEKSEIFDDQFSVERPDGSNFTLKIRSTKLEDSAMYFCASIPYSYEQYFGPGTRLTVT.

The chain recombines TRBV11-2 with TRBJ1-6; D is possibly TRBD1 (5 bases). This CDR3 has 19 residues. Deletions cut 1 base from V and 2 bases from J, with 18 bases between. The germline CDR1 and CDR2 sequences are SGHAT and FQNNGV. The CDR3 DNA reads TGTGCCAGCAGCTTAGTGGATCAGGGAAGTATCACCTATAATTCACCCCTCCACTTT. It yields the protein CASSLVDQGSITYNSPLHF.

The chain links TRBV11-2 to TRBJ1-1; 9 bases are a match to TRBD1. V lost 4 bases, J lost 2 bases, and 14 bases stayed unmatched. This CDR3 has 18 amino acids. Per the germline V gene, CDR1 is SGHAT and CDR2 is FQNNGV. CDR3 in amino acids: CASSSSPRRDRANTEAFF. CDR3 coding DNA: TGTGCCAGCAGCTCGTCACCTCGCCGGGACAGGGCCAACACTGAAGCTTTCTTT.

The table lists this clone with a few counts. In DNA form, the CDR3 reads TGTGCCAGCAGCCAAGATCTGACAGCCAATCAGCCCCAGCATTTT. Its protein product is CASSQDLTANQPQHF. V is TRBV3-1 (or the pseudogene TRBV3-2) and J is TRBJ1-5, with D perhaps matching TRBD1 (5 bases). The CDR3 runs 15 residues. The ends were cut back, 0 bases at V and 3 bases at J, with 9 bases in the middle. Germline lookup yields CDR1 LGHDT and CDR2 YNNKEL (reference sequence).

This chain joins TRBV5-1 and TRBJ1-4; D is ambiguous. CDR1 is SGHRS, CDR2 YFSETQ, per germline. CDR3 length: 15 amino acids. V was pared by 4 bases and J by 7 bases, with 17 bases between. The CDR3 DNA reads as TGCGCCAGCAGCGCCCGACAAGACCGGGGTGAAAAACTGTTTTTT. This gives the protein CASSARQDRGEKLFF.

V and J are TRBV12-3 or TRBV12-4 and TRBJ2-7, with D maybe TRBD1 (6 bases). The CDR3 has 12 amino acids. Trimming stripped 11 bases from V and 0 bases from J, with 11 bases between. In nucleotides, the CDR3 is TGTGCCTGTAAAGGGGGCTCCTACGAGCAGTACTTC. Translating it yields CACKGGSYEQYF.